This T cell receptor (beta chain) was sequenced in a study of blood T cell repertoires in COVID-19. In the study overall: PBMCs, B-cell-depleted T cells, or T cells provided the cDNA or gDNA that made up the material.

TCRdb's copy holds only in-frame clones and misses some; the assay was immunoSEQ multiplex PCR. The table records under 300,000 clones, around 86% of them present only once. The CDR3 consists of 13 residues. Trimming stripped 10 bases from V and 2 bases from J, with 12 bases between. Germline assignment: CDR1 LNHDA and CDR2 SQIVND (reference sequence). Sequencing was carried out using peripheral blood. V is TRBV19 and J is TRBJ1-3, with a weak D call TRBD1 (6 bases). The sequence was obtained from a man older than 75 with acute or convalescent COVID-19. The CDR3 DNA sequence: TGTGCCACCAAAGAGGGGGCTGGAAACACCATATATTTT. Its translation: CATKEGAGNTIYF. Drawing the rest from reference TRBV19 and TRBJ1-3, the complete variable domain is DGGITQSPKYLFRKEGQNVTLSCEQNLNHDAMYWYRQDPGQGLRLIYYSQIVNDFQKGDIAEGYSVSREKKESFPLTVTSAQKNPTAFYLCATKEGAGNTIYFGEGSWLTVV.